This is a list of T cell receptor beta chains from one sample in a study of identical twins. TCRdb re-called the 5' RACE reads through MiXCR, storing one row per CDR3 protein. The table lists about 460,000 distinct CDR3 sequences, 13% to 15% of them singletons. This sample also appeared in a second study, on yellow fever vaccine responses in identical twins.

What was sequenced was CD4+ T cells sorted from blood. The origin of the receptors is a young woman in good health. CDR3s include the opening cysteine and the closing phenylalanine or tryptophan.

TRBJ1-1,TRBV11-2,CASSLGATEAFF
TRBJ2-1,TRBV15,CATSRESLIGSHEQFF
TRBJ2-1,TRBV7-2,CASSLRGLQQFF
TRBJ1-5,TRBV15,CATSSSGRSDQPQHF
TRBJ1-5,TRBV7-2,CASSSGPYNQPQHF
TRBJ2-1,TRBV24-1,CATLGPQNEQFF
TRBJ2-1,TRBV20-1,CSASTRGRHEQFF
TRBJ2-3,TRBV27,CASSLSSGRRDTQYF
TRBJ2-3,TRBV28,CASWDRNTDTQYF
TRBJ1-1,TRBV29-1,CSARSGGRAFF
TRBJ2-7,TRBV10-1,CASSELSGRGYEQYF
TRBJ2-1,TRBV9,CASSEGTNEQFF
TRBJ2-1,TRBV7-2,CASSRSRLAGGYEQFF
TRBJ2-7,TRBV7-8,CASSPGGASYYEQYF
TRBJ2-6,TRBV5-1,CASSLGLALVSGANVLTF
TRBJ2-2,TRBV5-6,CASASPGVKYGGELFF
TRBJ1-2,TRBV5-1,CASSLGQLGDGYTF
TRBJ2-5,TRBV3-1,CASSPIQGTGGRETQYF
TRBJ2-3,TRBV14,CASSQDVGLAGSDTQYF
TRBJ2-1,TRBV10-3,CAISDRDRSYNEQFF
TRBJ2-3,TRBV29-1,CSVAGSRGASTDTQYF
TRBJ2-7,TRBV20-1,CRASGAVPYEQYF
TRBJ2-3,TRBV4-1,CASSHRQDSTDTQYF
TRBJ2-1,TRBV5-1,CASSFGTPGGNEQFF
TRBJ2-3,TRBV6-1,CASSEPASADTDTQYF
TRBJ1-4,TRBV10-3,CAIAGATNEKLFF
TRBJ2-7,TRBV11-3,CASSLGPGQTYEQYF
TRBJ1-1,TRBV29-1,CSVEGPREAFF
TRBJ1-1,TRBV5-1,CASSLIGGVNTEAFF
TRBJ2-7,TRBV20-1,CSADPGLAKYEQYF
TRBJ2-1,TRBV9,CASSEIAGNYNEQFF
TRBJ2-7,TRBV7-2,CASSLEGTSGEQYF
TRBJ2-1,TRBV20-1,CSASFVARDEQFF
TRBJ2-3,TRBV7-2,CASSPGGRGSTDTQYF
TRBJ2-2,TRBV5-6,CASSLRQIGTGELFF
TRBJ2-2,TRBV5-1,CASSQTSDTGELVF
TRBJ1-5,TRBV5-6,CASSSLTGMNYNQPQHF
TRBJ1-1,TRBV5-4,CASSFPRGENTEAFF
TRBJ2-5,TRBV7-9,CASSPALAGVETQYF
TRBJ1-6,TRBV6-1,CASKQIQGSSPLHF
TRBJ1-4,TRBV5-5,CASSLGTGGEKLFF
TRBJ2-3,TRBV20-1,CSTEADSTDTQYF
TRBJ1-6,TRBV6-5,CASSYLGGLDSPLHF
TRBJ1-1,TRBV20-1,CSARDQGRVETEAFF
TRBJ2-3,TRBV7-2,CASSRRASGITDTQYF
TRBJ2-3,TRBV25-1,CAIHHRATDTQYF